Listed below are T cell receptor beta chains from one sample, sequenced in a study of T cell responses to AZD1222 COVID-19 vaccine. The data were produced by immunoSEQ multiplex PCR, yet TCRdb's version contains in-frame clones alone and is incomplete. The sample shows 150,000 to 200,000 clones, around 90% of them seen only once. Sequenced material: peripheral blood, taken 28 days after the second AZD1222 dose. The receptors were sampled from an adult who received the AZD1222 COVID-19 vaccine. Each CDR3 is given with its conserved first and last residue.

J: TRBJ2-4
V: TRBV6-2/TRBV6-3
length: 15
CDR3: CASSYDFGGKNIQYF

J: TRBJ1-2
V: TRBV12-5
length: 13
CDR3: CASGRIGERGYTF

J: TRBJ2-7
V: TRBV5-4
length: 14
CDR3: CASSFRGEAYEQYF

J: TRBJ2-7
V: TRBV20-1
length: 15
CDR3: CSASLPTHGFYEQYF

J: TRBJ2-5
V: TRBV21-1
length: 20
CDR3: CASSKAQYKGDVPRQETQYF

J: TRBJ2-7
V: TRBV12-3/TRBV12-4
length: 13
CDR3: CASSLRQGDEQYF

J: TRBJ1-2
V: TRBV9
length: 15
CDR3: CASSVATGNNYGYTF

J: TRBJ2-7
V: TRBV10-3
length: 17
CDR3: CAISEGGWGQGTYEQYF

J: TRBJ2-3
V: TRBV10-2
length: 16
CDR3: CASIRGLKLSTDTQYF

J: TRBJ1-1
V: TRBV6-5
length: 15
CDR3: CASSLNRGLWTEAFF

J: TRBJ2-7
V: TRBV5-8
length: 14
CDR3: CASIPGLRAYEQYF

J: TRBJ1-6
V: TRBV19
length: 14
CDR3: CASSGQIYNSPLHF

J: TRBJ1-2
V: TRBV29-1
length: 16
CDR3: CSVHSGDRSLGYGYTF

J: TRBJ2-7
V: TRBV6-2/TRBV6-3
length: 16
CDR3: CASSSLRAGGPREQYF

J: TRBJ2-2
V: TRBV5-1
length: 18
CDR3: CASSLPPELAAPTGELFF

J: TRBJ2-7
V: TRBV2
length: 13
CDR3: CASSEGRAYEQYF

J: TRBJ1-2
V: TRBV19
length: 13
CDR3: CASSQGQGSGYTF

J: TRBJ2-3
V: TRBV11-2
length: 14
CDR3: CASSYTLAADTQYF

J: TRBJ2-1
V: TRBV4-3
length: 15
CDR3: CASSQDRGSYNEQFF

J: TRBJ2-3
V: TRBV30
length: 15
CDR3: CAWSGEQAFTDTQYF

J: TRBJ1-3
V: TRBV13
length: 15
CDR3: CASSLGANSGNTIYF

J: TRBJ1-2
V: TRBV7-2
length: 15
CDR3: CASSLAGTVNYGYTF

J: -
V: TRBV6-5
length: 13
CDR3: CASQQPGTGELFF

J: TRBJ1-1
V: TRBV7-8
length: 14
CDR3: CASSLGGINTEAFF

J: TRBJ2-7
V: TRBV6-6
length: 14
CDR3: CASSYRDGSYEQYF

J: TRBJ1-4
V: TRBV30
length: 13
CDR3: CAWSDRGFEKLFF

J: TRBJ1-1
V: TRBV7-9
length: 17
CDR3: CASSLDVYGGSGTEAFF

J: TRBJ2-1
V: TRBV24-1
length: 16
CDR3: CATSDTRQGARNEQFF

J: TRBJ2-3
V: TRBV3-1/TRBV3-2
length: 16
CDR3: CASSQGSRASTDTQYF

J: TRBJ2-1
V: TRBV28
length: 12
CDR3: CASSYQSNEQFF

J: TRBJ1-4
V: TRBV3-1/TRBV3-2
length: 16
CDR3: CASSQGTTGGFEKLFF

J: TRBJ1-2
V: TRBV10-3
length: 13
CDR3: CAISFDRVHGYTF

J: TRBJ1-2
V: TRBV11-2
length: 12
CDR3: CASSLDVNGYTF

J: TRBJ1-6
V: TRBV3-1/TRBV3-2
length: 20
CDR3: CASSPRPGTGASSYNSPLHF

J: TRBJ1-2
V: TRBV28
length: 12
CDR3: CASSLANYGYTF

J: TRBJ1-2
V: TRBV10-3
length: 15
CDR3: CAISDLGQGGYGYTF

J: TRBJ2-1
V: TRBV28
length: 16
CDR3: CASSHNKGPSYNEQFF

J: TRBJ2-1
V: TRBV7-2
length: 15
CDR3: CASSLGWRAGGQQFF

J: TRBJ1-1
V: TRBV6-4
length: 16
CDR3: CASLLHPGQGNTEAFF

J: TRBJ1-1
V: TRBV2
length: 13
CDR3: CASSQGPDTEAFF

J: TRBJ1-1
V: TRBV28
length: 13
CDR3: CASSFRQNTEAFF

J: TRBJ1-6
V: TRBV3-1/TRBV3-2
length: 17
CDR3: CASSQVTGDLYNSPLHF

J: TRBJ2-7
V: TRBV5-6
length: 13
CDR3: CASSILQDYEQYF

J: TRBJ2-7
V: TRBV7-7
length: 14
CDR3: CASSLGTTGGEQYF